This T cell receptor beta chain was identified in a study of CD8 T cells in ankylosing spondylitis. The CDR3 runs 19 residues. After removal of 4 bases from V and 0 bases from J, the junction contained 17 bases not matched to a gene. TCRdb reprocessed the 5' RACE reads via MiXCR and lists one record per CDR3 protein. Of roughly 200,000 distinct CDR3 sequences in the sample, 9.5% to 15% are singletons; the top ten hold 16%. Turning to this clonotype: Antigen: not known.

Study findings and constraints: Characteristic of ankylosing spondylitis blood, it appeared, was a TCR beta motif comprising about eight highly homologous variants. Enrichment of disease-linked clones was reportedly significant in matched ankylosing spondylitis synovial fluid.

The chain links TRBV12-3 or TRBV12-4 to TRBJ1-1; 7 positions agree with TRBD1. This clonotype was obtained from a male donor with ankylosing spondylitis or in good health (not recorded which). Sequenced: blood, either unsorted or a sorted T cell fraction (not recorded which). The CDR3 is CASSSHDYLGQIMNTEAFF. CDR3 nucleotide sequence: TGTGCCAGCAGTTCCCACGACTACCTGGGACAGATTATGAACACTGAAGCTTTCTTT.